One sample yielded the 25 T cell receptor beta chains listed below, sequenced in a study of regulatory T cells in long-lasting Graves disease. Arm-PCR of CDR3 regions and iRepertoire HTBI primers were the basis on which TCR beta libraries were built. TCRdb independently ran MiXCR on the multiplex PCR reads; one entry per CDR3 protein. The sample contains approximately 470,000 distinct CDR3 sequences, roughly 17% of which appear only once. Time point described: newly diagnosed GD, antithyroid drugs for less than 3 months. RNA extracted from PBMCs served as the sequencing template. These data also formed part of another study, on T cells in Graves' hyperthyroidism and ophthalmopathy.

Material: peripheral blood mononuclear cells (PBMCs), obtained at new diagnosis, from a patient treated with antithyroid drugs. The receptors come from a man aged 40-50 years with Graves disease.

As to this clonotype: A much larger clone sits a single nucleotide away, making a read error possible. No conserved phenylalanine or tryptophan is present at the end of the CDR3, so a read error is the likely explanation. The J gene is TRBJ2-1, the V gene TRBV7-7; perhaps D is TRBD1 or TRBD2 (5 bases each). Germline CDR1 is SSHAT and CDR2 is FNYEAQ (reference sequence). There are 16 residues in the CDR3. The CDR3 nucleotides are TGTGCTAGCAGCTTAGGATGGGTGGGGGATTACAATGAGCAGTTCCTC. This codes for CASSLGWVGDYNEQFL.

This clonotype appeared a few times. This rearrangement joins TRBV20-1 to TRBJ2-1; no clear D. This CDR3 comprises 14 residues. Germline CDR1 reads DFQATT; CDR2 reads SNEGSKA (reference sequence). V lost 6 bases and J 3 bases, leaving 15 bases between the germline ends. CDR3 DNA: TGCAGTGCCCCGGATCGCGGATTCTACAATGAGCAGTTCTTC. This codes for CSAPDRGFYNEQFF.

The chain joins TRBV3-1 to TRBJ1-3, with D perhaps matching TRBD1 (5 bases). The ends were cut back, 4 bases at V and 4 bases at J, with 17 bases in the middle. There are 16 residues in the CDR3. Looked up from germline, CDR1 is LGHDT and CDR2 is YNNKEL (reference sequence). CDR3 in amino acids: CASSPKTGVGGNTIYF. Here the CDR3 DNA reads TGTGCCAGCAGCCCAAAGACGGGGGTTGGCGGAAACACCATATATTTT.

This clonotype was observed at least ten times. The V and J genes are TRBV2 and TRBJ2-3; 7 bases match TRBD2. CDR1 is SNHLY, CDR2 FYNNEI, per germline. After removal of 5 bases from V and 6 bases from J, the junction contained 5 bases not matched to a gene. The CDR3 length is 13 residues. CDR3 sequence reads: CASSSLAMDTQYF. The CDR3, as DNA: TGTGCCAGCAGTTCACTAGCGATGGATACGCAGTATTTT.

This clonotype showed up many times. The gene calls are TRBV3-1 and TRBJ2-2; no firm D call. Trimming removed 3 bases from V and 6 bases from J, with 14 bases in between. Per germline, CDR1 LGHDT and CDR2 YNNKEL (reference sequence). This CDR3 region has 15 residues. The CDR3 region has the DNA TGTGCCAGCAGCCACTCTAGTAGGGTCCCCGGGGAGCTGTTTTTT. Translation gives CASSHSSRVPGELFF. The whole variable domain, remainder taken from reference TRBV3-1 and TRBJ2-2, is DTAVSQTPKYLVTQMGNDKSIKCEQNLGHDTMYWYKQDSKKFLKIMFSYNNKELIINETVPNRFSPKSPDKAHLNLHINSLELGDSAVYFCASSHSSRVPGELFFGEGSRLTVL.

At least ten counts were recorded for this clonotype. This sequence joins TRBV20-1 and TRBJ2-3; D remains unclear. Deletions cut 7 bases from V and 10 bases from J, with 18 bases between. CDR1 is DFQATT, CDR2 SNEGSKA, per germline (reference sequence). This CDR3 has 12 residues. CDR3 region: CSVMLKVESQYF. The CDR3 DNA reads as TGCAGTGTCATGCTGAAAGTTGAATCGCAGTATTTT.

This clonotype was counted many times. The chain recombines TRBV24-1 with TRBJ2-3; D is perhaps TRBD1 (5 bases). Germline V gene sequence: CDR1 KGHDR, CDR2 SFDVKD. The CDR3 is 15 amino acids. V was clipped by 7 bases and J by 2 bases, with 15 bases between them. The CDR3 here is CATRPDSANTDTQYF. DNA for the CDR3: TGTGCCACCAGGCCTGACAGTGCTAACACAGATACGCAGTATTTT.

The genes are TRBV25-1 and TRBJ2-3; D ambiguous. Trimming cost V 2 bases and J 6 bases, with 12 bases left between them. The CDR3 consists of 14 residues. Germline CDR1 MGHDK, CDR2 SYGVNS. CDR3 region: CASSENTPPDTQYF. The CDR3 nucleotides read TGTGCCAGCAGTGAAAATACCCCCCCCGATACGCAGTATTTT.

This clonotype came up many times. The CDR3 sequence: CASNLGGLNTEAFF. As DNA, the CDR3 is TGTGCCAGCAACTTGGGGGGTCTTAACACTGAAGCTTTCTTT. The chain is built from TRBV28 and TRBJ1-1, with D possibly matching TRBD1 (5 bases). The germline V and J ends were trimmed by 7 bases and 2 bases, with 14 bases remaining between them. This CDR3 has 14 residues. Looked up from germline, CDR1 is MDHEN and CDR2 is SYDVKM.

This clonotype was seen only a few times. The chain has TRBV6-1 and TRBJ2-7, with 11 bases lining up with TRBD2. The V gene end was trimmed by 5 bases and the J gene end by 7 bases; junction bases not matched to a gene: 19. Germline V gene lookup returns CDR1 MNHNS and CDR2 SASEGT. The CDR3 spans 18 residues. The CDR3 spells CASSPSTLGSGRAGEQYF. The CDR3 coding sequence is TGTGCCAGCAGTCCTTCGACTCTGGGTAGCGGGAGGGCGGGAGAGCAGTACTTC.

The chain links TRBV2 to TRBJ2-1, with 10 bases lining up with TRBD1. The CDR3 length is 15 residues. Per the germline V gene, CDR1 is SNHLY and CDR2 is FYNNEI. V lost 6 bases and J lost 8; bases outside the gene matches: 10. CDR3 sequence: CASSSGQGWGYEQFF. Here the CDR3 DNA reads TGTGCCAGCAGCTCGGGACAGGGGTGGGGTTATGAGCAGTTCTTC. The whole variable domain, remainder taken from reference TRBV2 and TRBJ2-1, is EPEVTQTPSHQVTQMGQEVILRCVPISNHLYFYWYRQILGQKVEFLVSFYNNEISEKSEIFDDQFSVERPDGSNFTLKIRSTKLEDSAMYFCASSSGQGWGYEQFFGPGTRLTVL.

This clonotype was seen many times. The chain has TRBV24-1 and TRBJ1-1; 9 bases are a match to TRBD1. Germline-derived CDR1 and CDR2 are KGHDR and SFDVKD. The CDR3 extends over 13 amino acids. J was trimmed by 4 bases and V by 7 bases; bases with no gene match: 3. The CDR3 DNA is TGTGCCACCAGGGGACAGGGAGGCACTGAAGCTTTCTTT. Protein: CATRGQGGTEAFF.

Note on this clonotype: A much more abundant neighbour one base away suggests this may be a read error. The chain couples TRBV6-1 to TRBJ2-1, with 7 bases identical to TRBD2. CDR3 length: 14 amino acids. Germline-derived CDR1 and CDR2 are MNHNS and SASEGT. This CDR3 is CASGDRGGRSEQFF. The CDR3 coding sequence is TGTGCCAGCGGTGATAGAGGCGGGAGAAGCGAGCAGTTCTTC.

This clonotype was observed a handful of times. The J gene is TRBJ2-1, the V gene TRBV12-5; 14 bases fit TRBD2. CDR1 is LGHNT, CDR2 FRNRAP, per germline. V lost 5 bases and J lost 9; bases outside the gene matches: 6. This CDR3 spans 15 amino acids. The CDR3, as DNA: TGTGCTAGTGGTGTGGGACTAGCGGGAGTGAGTGAGCAGTTCTTC. It encodes CASGVGLAGVSEQFF. The full variable domain, with the rest looked up from reference TRBV12-5 and TRBJ2-1, is DARVTQTPRHKVTEMGQEVTMRCQPILGHNTVFWYRQTMMQGLELLAYFRNRAPLDDSGMPKDRFSAEMPDATLATLKIQPSEPRDSAVYFCASGVGLAGVSEQFFGPGTRLTVL.

This clonotype was observed many times. The chain carries TRBV20-1 and TRBJ2-3, with 13 bases identical to TRBD2. This CDR3 comprises 15 residues. Germline CDR1 reads DFQATT; CDR2 reads SNEGSKA (reference sequence). V trimming: 2 bases; J trimming: 11 bases; junction bases outside the gene matches: 10. The CDR3 loop is CSARSTSGRALWQYF. CDR3 DNA sequence: TGCAGTGCTAGATCAACTAGCGGGAGGGCCCTGTGGCAGTATTTT.

J is TRBJ2-2 and V is TRBV5-6; TRBD2 might be the D (5 bases). V lost 0 bases and J 0 bases, leaving 12 bases between the germline ends. The CDR3 is 17 amino acids. Germline V CDR1 and CDR2: SGHDT, YYEEEE. The CDR3 region is CASSLEKTTSNTGELFF. The CDR3 DNA follows: TGTGCCAGCAGCTTGGAAAAGACTACTTCGAACACCGGGGAGCTGTTTTTT. The full variable domain, completed using reference TRBV5-6 and TRBJ2-2, is DAGVTQSPTHLIKTRGQQVTLRCSPKSGHDTVSWYQQALGQGPQFIFQYYEEEERQRGNFPDRFSGHQFPNYSSELNVNALLLGDSALYLCASSLEKTTSNTGELFFGEGSRLTVL.

Many counts were recorded for this clonotype. The chain joins TRBV11-2 to TRBJ2-5; 8 bases map to TRBD1. Trimming removed 1 base from V and 5 bases from J; junction bases left unmatched: 3. This CDR3 region has 14 residues. Germline loops: CDR1 SGHAT, CDR2 FQNNGV. The CDR3 coding sequence is TGTGCCAGCAGCTTAGGGACAGGGTGGGAGACCCAGTACTTC. It is translated as CASSLGTGWETQYF.

This chain joins TRBV11-2 and TRBJ2-5; maybe TRBD2 (6 bases). Between the trimmed V and J ends, which lost 5 bases and 5 bases, there was a span of 18 bases. The CDR3 loop spans 15 amino acids. Per the germline V gene, CDR1 is SGHAT and CDR2 is FQNNGV. DNA of the CDR3: TGTGCCAGCAGCCCGTTGATTGGAGGGCGGGAGACCCAGTACTTC. This sequence encodes CASSPLIGGRETQYF.

A word on this clonotype: A read error is possible here, since a much larger clone lies one base away. The V gene is TRBV3-1, the J gene TRBJ2-1; 10 bases fit TRBD2. With the DNA end fitting TRBJ2-3 better, the J assignment may be wrong. The CDR3 runs 17 residues. Germline CDR1 is LGHDT and CDR2 is YNNKEL (reference sequence). CDR3 nucleotides: TGTACCAGCAGCCGGTATCAGCTAGCGGGAGCCTCAGATACGCAGTATTTT. It is translated as CTSSRYQLAGASDTQYF.

This clonotype was picked up many times. The chain joins TRBV28 to TRBJ1-2, with 9 positions matching TRBD1. The CDR3 is 15 residues long. V lost 3 bases and J lost 2; bases outside the gene matches: 4. Germline assignment: CDR1 MDHEN and CDR2 SYDVKM. CDR3 DNA: TGTGCCAGCAGTTTGACCGGGACAGGGAACTATGGCTACACCTTC. Its protein product is CASSLTGTGNYGYTF.

This clonotype was seen ten or more times. This sequence joins TRBV2 and TRBJ2-3, with D tentatively TRBD1 (7 bases). This CDR3 spans 14 amino acids. The germline CDR1 and CDR2 sequences are SNHLY and FYNNEI. V gave up 9 bases and J gave up 1 base, with 14 bases separating them. The CDR3 DNA is TGTGCCAGTCCCCCCAGGGGGGGCACAGATACGCAGTATTTT. Translation: CASPPRGGTDTQYF. Looking up the rest from reference TRBV2 and TRBJ2-3 gives the full variable domain: EPEVTQTPSHQVTQMGQEVILRCVPISNHLYFYWYRQILGQKVEFLVSFYNNEISEKSEIFDDQFSVERPDGSNFTLKIRSTKLEDSAMYFCASPPRGGTDTQYFGPGTRLTVL.

This clonotype came up many times. The chain has TRBV5-1 and TRBJ2-1; 10 bases agree with TRBD2. This CDR3 region has 16 residues. The V segment lost 0 bases and the J segment 9 bases; nucleotides outside the gene matches: 9. Germline CDR1 is SGHRS and CDR2 is YFSETQ. CDR3 in amino acids: CASSLELAGVLREQFF. CDR3 nucleotides: TGCGCCAGCAGCTTGGAGCTAGCGGGAGTATTACGTGAGCAGTTCTTC.

As regards this clonotype: A junction end diverges from the germline sequence, so it may reflect a read error. This chain connects TRBV6-1 to TRBJ2-5; 8 nucleotides line up with TRBD2. Germline V CDR1 and CDR2: MNHNS, SASEGT. The CDR3 loop spans 11 amino acids. As DNA, the CDR3 is TGTGCCAGCAGTGACGGGGGGGAAAGGGACTTC. Translation gives CASSDGGERDF.

This clonotype was observed at least ten times. It is unclear where the CDR3 begins or ends on the DNA, so no DNA is shown, and the CDR3 is as TCRdb lists it. V and J are TRBV6-2 or TRBV6-3 and TRBJ1-2. From germline, CDR1 is MNHEY and CDR2 SVGEGT. The CDR3 comprises 14 residues, both ends counted. CDR3 region: CASSILGFGYGYTF.

This clonotype was detected many times. This chain connects TRBV18 to TRBJ1-2, with 7 bases identical to TRBD1. With 6 bases clipped from V and 6 bases from J, the junction kept 4 bases outside the gene matches. Looked up from germline, CDR1 is KGHSH and CDR2 is LQKENI. This CDR3 is built from 12 residues. CDR3: CASSQGTDGYTF. Written as DNA, the CDR3 is TGTGCCAGCTCCCAAGGGACAGATGGCTACACCTTC.